The 14 T cell receptor beta chains listed next were all sequenced from one sample in a study of blood T cells in healthy people across ages. It was with a sample-barcoded 5' primer and a J-beta primer mix that a second PCR of roughly 7 to 12 cycles was run. Via MiXCR, TCRdb re-called the 5' RACE reads, giving one row per CDR3 protein. This sample has some 1.5 million distinct CDR3 sequences, with approximately 28% found just once. The source material was blood. Receptors originate from a woman in her twenties or thirties in good health.

The chain is built from TRBV5-1 and TRBJ1-6; a weak D match, TRBD1 (6 bases). Germline lookup yields CDR1 SGHRS and CDR2 YFSETQ. This CDR3 contains 16 residues. Trimming shortened V by 2 bases and J by 7 bases, and 16 bases separated the two germline ends. CDR3 in amino acids: CASSLRVQGPNSPLHF. The DNA for the CDR3 is TGCGCCAGCAGCTTAAGAGTACAGGGTCCGAATTCACCCCTCCACTTT.

The table lists this clonotype with a count of one. This may come from a read error, since a much larger clone is one base off. The chain links TRBV6-6 to TRBJ1-5, with TRBD1 identical over 9 bases. The CDR3 length is 16 residues. Trimming took 10 bases from V and 4 from J; bases not matched to a gene: 14. Germline values: CDR1 MNHNY, CDR2 SVGAGI (reference sequence). This chain's CDR3 is CANSTGTGRFNQPQHF. CDR3 DNA sequence: TGTGCCAACAGCACGGGGACAGGGAGGTTTAATCAGCCCCAGCATTTT.

This clonotype was detected a few times. The CDR3 region is CSASGGFSRYTF. CDR3 DNA: TGCAGTGCTAGTGGGGGGTTCTCCCGCTACACCTTC. The rearrangement joins TRBV20-1 to TRBJ1-2; D may be TRBD1 (5 bases). The CDR3 totals 12 residues. CDR1 DFQATT and CDR2 SNEGSKA come from the germline V gene (reference sequence). V shed 3 bases and J shed 9 bases, with 14 bases lying between them.

The DNA of the CDR3 is TGTGCCACCAGTGTCGATAGACAGGGGGCAGGGTTGAATGAGCAGTTCTTC. Protein product: CATSVDRQGAGLNEQFF. The chain links TRBV24-1 to TRBJ2-1; 10 bases align to TRBD1. The CDR3 is 17 amino acids. The V segment lost 5 bases and the J segment 7 bases; nucleotides outside the gene matches: 13. In germline, CDR1 is KGHDR, CDR2 SFDVKD.

The CDR3 DNA follows: TGCAGTGCTAGACCGGGACTAGCGGGAGCATGGGAGACCCAGTACTTC. Its protein is CSARPGLAGAWETQYF. V is TRBV20-1 and J is TRBJ2-5; 14 bases fit TRBD2. V shed 2 bases, J shed 5 bases, and the junction held 7 bases outside the gene matches. CDR3 length: 16 residues. Germline V lookup: CDR1 DFQATT, CDR2 SNEGSKA (reference sequence).

V gene TRBV5-1 combines with J gene TRBJ1-1; 11 bases agree with TRBD1. V dropped 3 bases and J dropped 4; count of bases not matched to a gene: 8. Germline-derived CDR1 and CDR2 are SGHRS and YFSETQ. The CDR3 covers 16 residues. The CDR3 loop reads CASSSSTGTGGTEAFF. CDR3 nucleotide sequence: TGCGCCAGCAGCTCGAGTACCGGGACAGGGGGCACTGAAGCTTTCTTT.

This clonotype has only a few counts. The chain joins TRBV6-2 or TRBV6-3 to TRBJ2-6, with D tentatively TRBD1 (6 bases). CDR1 MNHEY and CDR2 SVGEGT come from the germline V gene. Trimming removed 4 bases from V and 0 bases from J, with 13 bases in between. CDR3 length: 17 amino acids. The DNA of the CDR3 is TGTGCCAGCAGTTTTGGACAGAGAAGCTCTGGGGCCAACGTCCTGACTTTC. Encoded protein: CASSFGQRSSGANVLTF.

This clonotype was recorded a few times. One junction end does not reproduce the germline sequence, and a read error may be involved. This chain connects TRBV6-4 to TRBJ2-3; 9 nucleotides agree with TRBD1. Germline CDR1 reads MRHNA; CDR2 reads SNTAGT. The CDR3 is made up of 17 amino acids. CDR3 sequence (DNA): TGTGCCAGTAGTGGCGAGGCGGAGGGACAGGGAGCAGATACGCAGTATTTT. This sequence encodes CASSGEAEGQGADTQYF.

This clonotype was seen only a few times. The chain joins TRBV24-1 to TRBJ2-1; 8 nucleotides match TRBD1. CDR3 length: 13 residues. V lost 3 bases, J lost 8 bases, and 2 bases stayed unmatched. The germline gives CDR1 KGHDR, CDR2 SFDVKD. CDR3 amino acids: CATSDGTGYEQFF. In DNA form, the CDR3 reads TGTGCCACCAGTGATGGGACAGGCTATGAGCAGTTCTTC.

This sequence joins TRBV4-1 and TRBJ2-3; possible D gene TRBD2, 5 bases. Between the trimmed V and J ends, which lost 0 bases and 4 bases, there was a span of 11 bases. Germline CDR1 and CDR2: MGHRA and YSYEKL. The CDR3 length is 15 residues. The CDR3 here is CASSQERGFPDTQYF. In nucleotides, the CDR3 is TGCGCCAGCAGCCAAGAACGAGGGTTTCCAGATACGCAGTATTTT.

On this clonotype itself: This sequence may be a read error, since a much larger clone differs from it by one base. V usage is TRBV25-1 and J usage is TRBJ2-5, with 7 bases identical to TRBD2. The length of the CDR3 is 14 residues. Germline CDR1 and CDR2: MGHDK and SYGVNS. Germline trimming cut 2 bases from V and 11 bases from J; bases unmatched to any gene: 11. CDR3: CASSEAGDYNEQYF. CDR3 nucleotide sequence: TGTGCCAGCAGTGAAGCGGGAGACTACAATGAGCAGTACTTC.

The table lists this clonotype with a few counts. The chain combines TRBV20-1 with TRBJ1-1; D is undetermined. The V end lost 3 bases, the J end lost 4 bases, and 12 bases lay between the germline ends. Germline CDR1 and CDR2: DFQATT and SNEGSKA (reference sequence). The CDR3 length is 13 residues. CDR3 sequence reads: CSARGEEGTEAFF. The CDR3 region has the DNA TGCAGTGCTAGGGGAGAAGAGGGCACTGAAGCTTTCTTT.

Ten or more counts support this clonotype. The chain joins TRBV28 to TRBJ2-7; D remains unclear. The CDR3 is 15 amino acids. Germline V gene data show CDR1 as MDHEN and CDR2 as SYDVKM. V lost 4 bases and J lost 4, with 17 bases in between. As DNA, the CDR3 is TGTGCCAGCAGTTCGATCAACCGTCTAGGTTACGAGCAGTACTTC. It codes for CASSSINRLGYEQYF.

The chain combines TRBV30 with TRBJ2-3; 7 bases align to TRBD1. J lost 3 bases, V lost 0 bases, and 9 bases had no gene match. CDR1 is GTSNPN, CDR2 SVGIG, per germline (reference sequence). The CDR3 is 16 residues long. The CDR3 protein is CAWSVPAGGDTDTQYF. The CDR3 DNA is TGTGCCTGGAGTGTACCAGCAGGGGGTGATACAGATACGCAGTATTTT.